A single sample gave rise to the 28 T cell receptor beta chains below, sequenced in a study of blood T cells in healthy people across ages. Alongside a J-beta primer mix, a sample-barcoded 5' primer served in a second PCR lasting roughly 6 to 12 cycles. TCRdb called the 5' RACE reads again in MiXCR, with one record for every CDR3 protein. The sample lists 1.5 million to 2 million distinct CDR3 sequences, roughly 27% occurring once. The sequenced material came from blood. These receptors originate from a woman aged 25 to 45 in good health.

This sequence joins TRBV27 and TRBJ1-3, with no clear D. V was shortened by 1 base and J by 7 bases, with 8 bases between the two germline ends. There are 13 residues in the CDR3. Per the germline V gene, CDR1 is MNHEY and CDR2 is SMNVEV (reference sequence). CDR3: CASSLYLGNTIYF. In DNA form, the CDR3 reads TGTGCCAGCAGTTTATACCTGGGGAACACCATATATTTT.

The genes are TRBV2 and TRBJ2-3, with no clear D. The CDR3 loop spans 14 amino acids. Looked up from germline, CDR1 is SNHLY and CDR2 is FYNNEI. V lost 2 bases, J lost 4 bases, and 10 bases lay in between. In DNA, the CDR3 is TGTGCCAGCAGTGAAAATCCGGTATCAGATACGCAGTATTTT. Protein: CASSENPVSDTQYF.

This sequence joins TRBV14 and TRBJ2-3, with 7 bases fitting TRBD1. V dropped 0 bases and J dropped 3; count of bases not matched to a gene: 3. The length of the CDR3 is 15 residues. The germline gives CDR1 SGHDN, CDR2 FVKESK. The CDR3: CASSQEGTETDTQYF. The DNA of the CDR3 is TGTGCCAGCAGCCAAGAGGGGACAGAAACAGATACGCAGTATTTT.

Details on this clonotype: One end of the junction is discordant with germline, which a read error may explain. The V call is TRBV11-3, the J call TRBJ2-1; 12 bases map to TRBD2. In germline, CDR1 is SGHNT, CDR2 YENEEA. CDR3 size: 18 residues. CDR3 DNA sequence: TGTGCCAGCAGCTTCACTTCTAGCGGGAGGGGACGTTACAATGAGCAGTTTTTC. Translated, it gives CASSFTSSGRGRYNEQFF.

The genes are TRBV7-6 and TRBJ1-1, with unresolved D. CDR1 is SGHVS and CDR2 is FNYEAQ in the germline V gene. Trimming pared 4 bases from V and 8 bases from J, leaving 11 bases between. This CDR3 has 12 residues. This CDR3 reads CASSSFMKEAFF. The CDR3 coding sequence is TGTGCCAGCAGCTCCTTTATGAAAGAAGCTTTCTTT. The variable domain in full, with the rest retrieved from reference TRBV7-6 and TRBJ1-1, is GAGVSQSPRYKVTKRGQDVALRCDPISGHVSLYWYRQALGQGPEFLTYFNYEAQQDKSGLPNDRFSAERPEGSISTLTIQRTEQRDSAMYRCASSSFMKEAFFGQGTRLTVV.

The chain joins TRBV4-1 to TRBJ2-5; D gene ambiguous. V was trimmed by 3 bases and J by 3 bases, leaving 8 bases between them. The CDR3 is 13 amino acids. Germline V CDR1 and CDR2: MGHRA, YSYEKL. CDR3 nucleotides: TGCGCCAGCAGCCAGGCGAGCGAAGAGACCCAGTACTTC. Protein sequence: CASSQASEETQYF.

The chain has TRBV10-1 and TRBJ2-3; TRBD2 matches 10 bases. The CDR3 has 15 amino acids. After removal of 0 bases from V and 6 bases from J, the junction contained 3 bases not matched to a gene. Germline V gene lookup returns CDR1 WNHNN and CDR2 SYGVQD (reference sequence). CDR3 in amino acids: CASSESSSGGDTQYF. The CDR3 DNA sequence: TGCGCCAGCAGTGAGTCGTCTAGCGGGGGCGATACGCAGTATTTT.

This clonotype occurred a few times. The chain uses TRBV20-1 and TRBJ2-1; no clear D gene. This CDR3 contains 14 residues. Germline V gene data show CDR1 as DFQATT and CDR2 as SNEGSKA (reference sequence). V was clipped by 1 base and J by 6 bases, with 13 bases between them. The CDR3 bases are TGCAGTGCTAGAGTAACGTCTCTGGTCAATGAGCAGTTCTTC. Translation gives CSARVTSLVNEQFF.

Ten or more counts support this clonotype. CDR3: CSARAGASGALPQETQYF. The DNA of the CDR3 is TGCAGTGCTAGAGCAGGCGCTAGCGGAGCCCTACCACAAGAGACCCAGTACTTC. The J gene is TRBJ2-5, the V gene TRBV20-1; 7 bases line up with TRBD2. Trimming at V came to 1 base and at J to 2 bases, leaving 16 bases not matched to a gene. Germline CDR1 and CDR2: DFQATT and SNEGSKA (reference sequence). The CDR3 sequence is 18 residues long.

V gene TRBV6-6 combines with J gene TRBJ2-1, with 7 bases that match TRBD2. Germline CDR1 MNHNY, CDR2 SVGAGI (reference sequence). CDR3 length: 14 residues. V dropped 4 bases and J dropped 10; count of bases not matched to a gene: 10. CDR3 bases: TGTGCCAGCAGTTTTGGGGGAGGGCCGGGAGAGCAGTTCTTC. Protein: CASSFGGGPGEQFF.

Of note for this clonotype: A read error may explain this, as a much larger clone is one base away. This sequence joins TRBV9 and TRBJ2-1; the D call may be TRBD1 or TRBD2 (5 bases each). This CDR3 contains 14 residues. With 4 bases removed from V and 6 bases from J, the gap between germline ends came to 14 bases. Germline assignment: CDR1 SGDLS and CDR2 YYNGEE. The CDR3 protein is CASSWDGILNEQFF. In nucleotides, the CDR3 is TGTGCCAGCAGCTGGGACGGGATCCTCAATGAGCAGTTCTTC.

This clonotype came up a few times. V gene TRBV5-1 combines with J gene TRBJ2-2, with D perhaps matching TRBD1 (6 bases). CDR1 and CDR2 (germline): SGHRS, YFSETQ. CDR3 size: 15 residues. V was clipped by 4 bases and J by 2 bases, with 12 bases between them. CDR3 bases: TGCGCCAGCAGCATACAACAGGGAAACACCGGGGAGCTGTTTTTT. This sequence encodes CASSIQQGNTGELFF.

The chain has TRBV7-7 and TRBJ2-1; D is undetermined. The CDR3 is 14 amino acids. From germline, CDR1 is SSHAT and CDR2 FNYEAQ (reference sequence). V was cut by 2 bases and J by 7 bases, with 12 bases left in between. Here the CDR3 reads CASSLSTSSNEQFF. The CDR3 DNA follows: TGTGCCAGCAGCTTATCGACCAGCTCGAATGAGCAGTTCTTC.

The chain couples TRBV20-1 to TRBJ2-7, with 9 bases that match TRBD2. This CDR3 has 14 amino acids. V lost 6 bases and J lost 7; bases outside the gene matches: 13. Germline assignment: CDR1 DFQATT and CDR2 SNEGSKA (reference sequence). CDR3 protein: CSAQRGGAYNEQYF. The CDR3 DNA is TGCAGTGCCCAGCGCGGGGGGGCCTACAATGAGCAGTACTTC.

A few counts support this clonotype. This sequence joins TRBV6-2 or TRBV6-3 and TRBJ2-3; tentatively, D is TRBD2 (5 bases). This CDR3 comprises 13 residues. Germline V lookup: CDR1 MNHEY, CDR2 SVGEGT. V was shortened by 5 bases and J by 8 bases, with 14 bases between the two germline ends. The CDR3 region is CASSGSLKGTQYF. The CDR3 DNA reads as TGTGCCAGCAGTGGGAGCTTGAAGGGTACGCAGTATTTT.

This clonotype was found many times. The genes are TRBV29-1 and TRBJ2-3; no clear D. V was trimmed by 2 bases and J by 4 bases, leaving 10 bases between them. Germline V gives CDR1 SQVTM, CDR2 ANQGSEA. The CDR3 length is 13 residues. The CDR3 region is CSVETLAADTQYF. The CDR3 DNA follows: TGCAGCGTTGAAACATTAGCTGCAGATACGCAGTATTTT.

This clonotype was observed at least ten times. The rearrangement uses TRBV29-1 and TRBJ2-4, with D maybe TRBD1 (6 bases). V lost 1 base and J lost 9, with 19 bases in between. The CDR3 is 15 residues long. Germline V gene sequence: CDR1 SQVTM, CDR2 ANQGSEA. The CDR3 is CSVEGNRGHQVIQYF. The DNA of the CDR3 is TGCAGCGTTGAAGGCAATAGGGGACACCAAGTCATTCAGTACTTC. Complete variable domain (other parts from reference TRBV29-1 and TRBJ2-4): SAVISQKPSRDICQRGTSLTIQCQVDSQVTMMFWYRQQPGQSLTLIATANQGSEATYESGFVIDKFPISRPNLTFSTLTVSNMSPEDSSIYLCSVEGNRGHQVIQYFGAGTRLSVL.

V is TRBV6-6 and J is TRBJ2-4; D is unclear. Germline CDR1 MNHNY, CDR2 SVGAGI (reference sequence). The CDR3 is made up of 16 amino acids. The V end was cut by 4 bases, the J end by 13 bases, with 26 bases between. The CDR3, as DNA: TGTGCCAGCAGTTCGGGCAGAACAGTAGCCTACAATGAGCAGTACTTC. Translation: CASSSGRTVAYNEQYF.

The rearrangement uses TRBV2 and TRBJ1-1; weak D call: TRBD1 (5 bases). With 7 bases removed from V and 0 bases from J, the gap between germline ends came to 12 bases. The CDR3 contains 14 residues. Germline V gives CDR1 SNHLY, CDR2 FYNNEI. This CDR3 is CASIFGGVNTEAFF. For the CDR3, the DNA is TGTGCCAGCATATTTGGGGGGGTGAACACTGAAGCTTTCTTT.

The chain uses TRBV7-9 and TRBJ1-4, with D perhaps TRBD1 (6 bases). Germline CDR1 reads SEHNR; CDR2 reads FQNEAQ (reference sequence). Deletions cut 8 bases from V and 3 bases from J, with 13 bases between. CDR3 length: 14 amino acids. CDR3 residues: CASAQSGANEKLFF. CDR3 nucleotides: TGTGCCAGCGCCCAGTCAGGGGCTAATGAAAAACTGTTTTTT.

The chain links TRBV6-6 to TRBJ2-2; 11 nucleotides match TRBD2. V shed 6 bases and J 1 base; nucleotides not matched to a gene: 7. CDR1 is MNHNY and CDR2 is SVGAGI in the germline V gene (reference sequence). The CDR3 is 17 residues long. CDR3 bases: TGTGCCAGCAGCATTGGGACTAGCGGAAAGAACACCGGGGAGCTGTTTTTT. This codes for CASSIGTSGKNTGELFF.

This clonotype was observed many times. The chain carries TRBV29-1 and TRBJ2-4; a possible D gene is TRBD1 (5 bases). The V gene lost 6 bases and the J gene lost 0 bases, with 18 bases spanning the gap. CDR3 length equals 16 residues. Germline CDR1 SQVTM, CDR2 ANQGSEA. CDR3 DNA sequence: TGCAGCGTCCCGCTTCCAGGGCTACTAGCCAAAAACATTCAGTACTTC. Translated, it gives CSVPLPGLLAKNIQYF. The full variable domain, its missing parts supplied by reference TRBV29-1 and TRBJ2-4, is SAVISQKPSRDICQRGTSLTIQCQVDSQVTMMFWYRQQPGQSLTLIATANQGSEATYESGFVIDKFPISRPNLTFSTLTVSNMSPEDSSIYLCSVPLPGLLAKNIQYFGAGTRLSVL.

On this clonotype itself: Germline is not matched at one junction end, which may reflect a read error. V is TRBV7-9 and J is TRBJ2-5; D is possibly TRBD2 (6 bases). CDR3 length: 15 residues. Germline V gene data show CDR1 as SEHNR and CDR2 as FQNEAQ (reference sequence). CDR3 sequence (DNA): TGTGCCGGCAGTGCGTCCCGGGGGTACCAAGAGACCCAGTACTTC. Translation: CAGSASRGYQETQYF.

The genes are TRBV14 and TRBJ2-1; unclear D gene. Germline V CDR1 and CDR2: SGHDN, FVKESK. V lost 5 bases and J lost 14, with 16 bases in between. This CDR3 has 12 amino acids. CDR3 sequence: CASSRALPSKFF. In DNA, the CDR3 is TGTGCCAGCAGCAGAGCCCTTCCCTCTAAGTTCTTC.

V gene TRBV18 combines with J gene TRBJ1-1; D not certain. This CDR3 is 14 amino acids long. The V and J ends lost 2 bases and 1 base respectively, with 8 bases between them. Germline values: CDR1 KGHSH, CDR2 LQKENI. The CDR3 protein is CASSPGGQNTEAFF. In DNA form, the CDR3 reads TGTGCCAGCTCACCAGGCGGGCAGAACACTGAAGCTTTCTTT.

The CDR3, as DNA: TGCAGTGCTAGGACGGAGCCGGACTTTTATGGCTACACCTTC. This translates into CSARTEPDFYGYTF. This chain joins TRBV20-1 and TRBJ1-2; D uncertain. V was trimmed by 3 bases and J by 5 bases, leaving 16 bases between them. The germline V gene encodes CDR1 DFQATT and CDR2 SNEGSKA (reference sequence). This CDR3 has 14 amino acids.

The gene calls are TRBV28 and TRBJ1-2, with a tentative D call TRBD1 (5 bases). Germline V gene sequence: CDR1 MDHEN, CDR2 SYDVKM. The ends were cut back, 6 bases at V and 7 bases at J, with 15 bases in the middle. The CDR3 contains 13 residues. The CDR3 coding sequence is TGTGCCAGCAGGGCCCAGGGTAGCGGTGGCTACACCTTC. Protein: CASRAQGSGGYTF.

The chain uses TRBV15 and TRBJ2-1, with D unresolved. Germline V gives CDR1 LNHNV, CDR2 YYDKDF (reference sequence). Trimming cost V 2 bases and J 10 bases, with 15 bases left between them. The CDR3 length is 14 residues. In DNA, the CDR3 is TGTGCCACCAGCAGATATGGCGGAACTGGGGAGCAGTTCTTC. This encodes CATSRYGGTGEQFF.